Included here is one TCR beta chain sequence, with context. Its antigen is unknown. PCR amplification relied on 60 Vbeta primers (plus 13 Jbeta primers). The table came from immunoSEQ multiplex PCR; TCRdb's copy has only in-frame clones and leaves some out. Among 200,000 or so clones listed, about 81% were seen once. The data were taken from a study of cytomegalovirus exposure and HLA in healthy donors. Study observations and caveats: Despite most TCR sequences being rare, some public TCRs occurred in many donors. TCR beta V- and J-gene trimming was later associated with a missense DCLRE1C variant.

Sequencing used PBMCs. The origin of this receptor is a woman in her forties or fifties in good health and CMV-seropositive.

The CDR3 reads CASSQLPTHGNTIYF. In DNA, the CDR3 is TGTGCCAGCAGCCAACTCCCAACCCATGGAAACACCATATATTTT. The chain links TRBV2 to TRBJ1-3; no definite D call. This CDR3 has 15 residues. The germline gives CDR1 SNHLY, CDR2 FYNNEI. V was pared by 6 bases and J by 3 bases, with 15 bases between.